The sequence of this T cell receptor (beta chain) was determined in a study of control samples from healthy donors and cancer patients. Assay used: immunoSEQ multiplex PCR; TCRdb lists only in-frame clones, some missing. Of 110,000 or so clones in the sample, approximately 87% are singletons; the top ten hold around an eighth. V shed 1 base and J shed 1 base, with 10 bases lying between them. The CDR3 is 15 residues long. From germline, CDR1 is KGHSH and CDR2 LQKENI. The genes are TRBV18 and TRBJ1-1; no clear D gene. Material: blood. The source is a man aged 25-45 years in good health. The CDR3 sequence: CASSPQELRNTEAFF. Here the CDR3 DNA reads TGTGCCAGCTCACCACAAGAGCTAAGGAACACTGAAGCTTTCTTT.